This TCR beta chain emerged from a study of T and B cells in COVID-19 patients. Study conclusions and caveats: Highly clonal in active COVID-19, TRB repertoires exceeded healthy-donor diversity and richness at recovery. CD4+, regulatory T cell, CD8+ and sorted SARS-CoV-2-responsive or tetramer+ T cells were not yet sequenced.

Each TRB amplification used about 250-550 ng of genomic DNA from blood. With respect to this clonotype: Its antigen is undetermined.

TRB rearrangements were amplified by multiplex PCR with BIOMED2 TRB-A/B primers. MiXCR, run by TCRdb on the multiplex PCR reads, gives a single entry per CDR3 protein. The sample shows around 16,000 distinct CDR3 sequences, 27% of them seen only once. From germline, CDR1 is MNHNS and CDR2 SASEGT. Between the trimmed V and J ends, which lost 5 bases and 3 bases, there was a span of 8 bases. This CDR3 contains 13 residues. The sequence came from a human donor who had recovered from COVID-19. The V gene is TRBV6-1, the J gene TRBJ1-5; D is ambiguous. Sample: blood. The CDR3 DNA is TGTGCCAGCAGTAACGTGGACAATCAGCCCCAGCATTTT. It translates to CASSNVDNQPQHF.